Following are 5 T cell receptor beta chains from one sample sequenced in a study of brain metastases from non-small cell lung cancer. Repertoires were generated with immunoSEQ multiplex PCR, while TCRdb's copy carries only in-frame clones and drops some. Of more than 3,500 clones listed, roughly nine tenths were seen once; the top ten hold more than 2.5%. The sequenced sample was primary lung tumor tissue. The receptors here all came from a donor aged 40 or over with non-small cell lung cancer.

The V and J genes are TRBV14 and TRBJ2-4; 7 positions match TRBD1. Germline lookup yields CDR1 SGHDN and CDR2 FVKESK. The CDR3 sequence is 19 residues long. V was pared by 3 bases and J by 0 bases, with 14 bases of the junction left unmatched. The CDR3 region is CASSQGFRDSQLAKNIQYF. The CDR3 region has the DNA TGTGCCAGCAGCCAGGGGTTCCGGGACAGTCAACTAGCCAAAAACATTCAGTACTTC.

The V gene is TRBV5-6, the J gene TRBJ1-5; 10 bases match TRBD1. After removal of 3 bases from V and 7 bases from J, the junction contained 10 bases not matched to a gene. This CDR3 has 16 residues. The germline V gene has CDR1 SGHDT and CDR2 YYEEEE. The DNA for the CDR3 is TGTGCCAGCAGCTCAACCCGGACAGGGGGAGGACAGCCCCAGCATTTT. The encoded protein is CASSSTRTGGGQPQHF.

This chain links TRBV29-1 with TRBJ1-3, with TRBD1 matching 8 bases. The V gene's germline CDR1 is SQVTM and CDR2 ANQGSEA. The V segment lost 7 bases and the J segment 1 base; nucleotides outside the gene matches: 6. The CDR3 is 14 residues long. The chain's CDR3 is CSAAGGASGNTIYF. The DNA for the CDR3 is TGCAGCGCCGCAGGGGGCGCATCTGGAAACACCATATATTTT. Combining the CDR3 with reference TRBV29-1 and TRBJ1-3 gives the whole variable domain SAVISQKPSRDICQRGTSLTIQCQVDSQVTMMFWYRQQPGQSLTLIATANQGSEATYESGFVIDKFPISRPNLTFSTLTVSNMSPEDSSIYLCSAAGGASGNTIYFGEGSWLTVV.

The CDR3: CASSLKNQPQHF. The CDR3 DNA reads TGTGCCAGTAGCCTCAAAAATCAGCCCCAGCATTTT. The rearrangement links TRBV19 to TRBJ1-5; no clear D. Trimming stripped 6 bases from V and 4 bases from J, with 7 bases between. Germline assignment: CDR1 LNHDA and CDR2 SQIVND (reference sequence). The CDR3 covers 12 residues.

The chain recombines TRBV5-1 with TRBJ2-1; 12 bases are shared with TRBD2. V lost 7 bases to trimming and J lost 3 bases; unmatched junction nucleotides: 5. Germline V lookup: CDR1 SGHRS, CDR2 YFSETQ. This CDR3 is 15 amino acids long. CDR3 in amino acids: CASRPGLAGYNEQFF. The DNA for the CDR3 is TGCGCCAGCCGACCGGGACTAGCGGGCTACAATGAGCAGTTCTTC.